These 16 T cell receptor beta chains share one sample of origin, sequenced in a study of blood T cells in healthy people across ages. The authors ran a second PCR of about 6 to 11 cycles using a sample-barcoded 5' primer and a J-beta primer mix. A single record per CDR3 protein comes from TCRdb applying MiXCR to the 5' RACE reads. The sample gives roughly 1.5 million distinct CDR3 sequences, around 40% of which show up once; over 3.5% is in the top ten. What was sequenced was blood. These receptors were taken from a woman aged 18-35 years in good health.

In its sample, this clonotype was seen a few times. The chain recombines TRBV4-1 with TRBJ1-2; TRBD1 is a possible D gene (5 bases). V dropped 4 bases and J dropped 2 bases, with 14 bases sitting between them. The CDR3 covers 15 residues. Germline assignment: CDR1 MGHRA and CDR2 YSYEKL. This chain's CDR3 is CASSPGQGPNYGYTF. CDR3 nucleotide sequence: TGCGCCAGCAGCCCTGGGCAGGGACCAAACTATGGCTACACCTTC.

This clonotype was counted a few times. One end of the junction fails to match germline, which may point to a read error. V is TRBV10-3 and J is TRBJ2-1; no firm D call. This CDR3 is built from 13 residues. Germline V gene sequence: CDR1 ENHRY, CDR2 SYGVKD. The DNA of the CDR3 is TGTGCTATCAGCGCAGAAATATACAATGAGCAGTTCTTC. It translates to CAISAEIYNEQFF.

The chain joins TRBV25-1 to TRBJ2-3; D may be TRBD2 (6 bases). The CDR3 runs 13 residues. V dropped 3 bases and J dropped 6 bases, with 10 bases sitting between them. CDR1 is MGHDK, CDR2 SYGVNS, per germline. CDR3 DNA: TGTGCCAGCAGTGATAGCGGCCCGGATACGCAGTATTTT. It translates to CASSDSGPDTQYF.

This clonotype was counted only a few times. The gene calls are TRBV5-6 and TRBJ2-1; D is unclear. V lost 2 bases and J 6 bases, leaving 12 bases between the germline ends. Germline lookup yields CDR1 SGHDT and CDR2 YYEEEE. This CDR3 has 14 amino acids. In nucleotides, the CDR3 is TGTGCCAGCAGCTTTCGTACAGCTTTCAATGAGCAGTTCTTC. This translates into CASSFRTAFNEQFF. The variable domain in full, completed from reference TRBV5-6 and TRBJ2-1, reads DAGVTQSPTHLIKTRGQQVTLRCSPKSGHDTVSWYQQALGQGPQFIFQYYEEEERQRGNFPDRFSGHQFPNYSSELNVNALLLGDSALYLCASSFRTAFNEQFFGPGTRLTVL.

The V call is TRBV10-3, the J call TRBJ2-2; a weak D match, TRBD2 (5 bases). Germline CDR1 and CDR2: ENHRY and SYGVKD. This CDR3 contains 18 residues. Trimming took 0 bases from V and 3 from J, leaving 17 bases between them. CDR3 nucleotide sequence: TGTGCCATCAGTGAGTCGAACGGAGCCTCGAGGGACACCGGGGAGCTGTTTTTT. It codes for CAISESNGASRDTGELFF.

This chain joins TRBV5-1 and TRBJ2-2; no clear D. Trimming removed 0 bases at V and 6 bases at J, with 12 bases between. CDR3 length: 15 residues. Germline V gene data show CDR1 as SGHRS and CDR2 as YFSETQ. The CDR3, as DNA: TGCGCCAGCAGCTTGGGAGATTCAACACCCGGGGAGCTGTTTTTT. It is translated as CASSLGDSTPGELFF.

There are a few counts of this clonotype. The V and J genes are TRBV4-2 and TRBJ2-1; 10 bases align to TRBD2. The V segment lost 0 bases and the J segment 6 bases; nucleotides outside the gene matches: 17. Germline V gene data show CDR1 as LGHNA and CDR2 as YNFKEQ. The CDR3 is made up of 20 amino acids. The DNA of the CDR3 is TGTGCCAGCAGCCAAGATCCCCTCCCTCCAGCGGGGGGGCCGAGCAATGAGCAGTTCTTC. Its translation is CASSQDPLPPAGGPSNEQFF.

This clonotype has a handful of counts. This chain joins TRBV6-2 or TRBV6-3 and TRBJ1-1; no firm D call. In germline, CDR1 is MNHEY, CDR2 SVGEGT. The CDR3 covers 15 residues. V was shortened by 1 base and J by 3 bases, with 12 bases between the two germline ends. DNA of the CDR3: TGTGCCAGCAGTTACTTATCGCCAGGCCACACTGAAGCTTTCTTT. Translation: CASSYLSPGHTEAFF.

There are a few counts of this clonotype. The rearrangement uses TRBV4-2 and TRBJ2-7; 9 nucleotides line up with TRBD1. The CDR3 has 14 amino acids. CDR1 LGHNA and CDR2 YNFKEQ come from the germline V gene. The J segment lost 5 bases and the V segment lost 6 bases, leaving 8 bases of the junction unmatched. CDR3 sequence: CASSPGQGSHEQYF. The DNA for the CDR3 is TGTGCCAGCAGTCCGGGACAGGGTTCCCACGAGCAGTACTTC.

This clonotype was observed a few times. The rearrangement uses TRBV7-2 and TRBJ2-7, with a weak D call TRBD1 (5 bases). V lost 2 bases and J lost 3, with 14 bases in between. The CDR3 length is 15 residues. CDR1 and CDR2 (germline): SGHTA, FQGNSA. The CDR3, as DNA: TGTGCCAGCAGCTTACAAACCCAGGGTGGCTACGAGCAGTACTTC. As protein: CASSLQTQGGYEQYF. The full variable domain, rest sourced from reference TRBV7-2 and TRBJ2-7, is GAGVSQSPSNKVTEKGKDVELRCDPISGHTALYWYRQSLGQGLEFLIYFQGNSAPDKSGLPSDRFSAERTGGSVSTLTIQRTQQEDSAVYLCASSLQTQGGYEQYFGPGTRLTVT.

The chain recombines TRBV10-3 with TRBJ1-5, with TRBD1 as a possible D gene (6 bases). The CDR3 extends over 14 amino acids. In germline, CDR1 is ENHRY, CDR2 SYGVKD. V dropped 10 bases and J dropped 5 bases, with 18 bases sitting between them. DNA of the CDR3: TGTGCCACCGGCCAAGGGGGTCGCGATCAGCCCCAGCATTTT. Translating gives CATGQGGRDQPQHF.

The genes are TRBV5-1 and TRBJ2-1, with D tentatively TRBD2 (5 bases). The V end was cut by 0 bases, the J end by 3 bases, with 13 bases between. Germline V gene data show CDR1 as SGHRS and CDR2 as YFSETQ. The CDR3 contains 16 residues. CDR3 residues: CASSLETIRYYNEQFF. Here the CDR3 DNA reads TGCGCCAGCAGCTTGGAGACTATTCGCTACTACAATGAGCAGTTCTTC.

The gene calls are TRBV29-1 and TRBJ2-7; TRBD2 matches at 8 bases. The CDR3 sequence is 13 residues long. Germline values: CDR1 SQVTM, CDR2 ANQGSEA. Trimming removed 7 bases from V and 3 bases from J; junction bases left unmatched: 8. CDR3 amino acids: CSALAGNRYEQYF. The DNA for the CDR3 is TGCAGCGCCTTAGCGGGGAACCGCTACGAGCAGTACTTC.

The chain recombines TRBV5-8 with TRBJ2-1; 8 nucleotides align to TRBD2. The CDR3 is made up of 16 amino acids. Looked up from germline, CDR1 is SGHTS and CDR2 is YDEGEE. Germline trimming cut 0 bases from V and 5 bases from J; bases unmatched to any gene: 7. The CDR3 bases are TGTGCCAGCAGCTTGGCCACTAGCGGAGTGCACAATGAGCAGTTCTTC. It codes for CASSLATSGVHNEQFF.

The chain couples TRBV9 to TRBJ2-2; 8 bases are a match to TRBD2. The junction had 11 bases not matched to a gene; V was cut back by 2 bases and J by 2 bases. The germline V gene has CDR1 SGDLS and CDR2 YYNGEE. The CDR3 has 18 residues. CDR3 coding DNA: TGTGCCAGCAGCGTCCCCCCCGGGAGGGGAATTAACACCGGGGAGCTGTTTTTT. Protein product: CASSVPPGRGINTGELFF.

The chain joins TRBV19 to TRBJ2-1, with 11 bases lining up with TRBD2. Looked up from germline, CDR1 is LNHDA and CDR2 is SQIVND (reference sequence). CDR3 length equals 16 residues. V was pared by 2 bases and J by 7 bases, with 7 bases of the junction left unmatched. The CDR3 DNA sequence: TGTGCCAGTAGTATACTGGGGTCTAGCGGGAGGAATGAGCAGTTCTTC. Protein: CASSILGSSGRNEQFF.